These 26 T cell receptor beta chains originate from one sample sequenced in a study of blood T cell repertoires in COVID-19 (TCRdb year 2020). Library prep was done by the immunoSEQ multiplex PCR assay. What TCRdb holds here is the immuneACCESS table cut down to in-frame rearrangements. Part of the clones is not present; checked against another copy, under half of the missing clones reflect an unresolved V gene, and the others are unexplained. The sample table records tens of thousands of clones; approximately 88% of these occur just once. The ten largest clonotypes hold approximately 4.6% of the sample. The source material was peripheral blood. Receptors were obtained from a human donor in a cohort sampled during active COVID-19.

The chain joins TRBV6-5 to TRBJ2-2; no clear D gene. The CDR3 consists of 15 residues. Germline assignment: CDR1 MNHEY and CDR2 SVGAGI. V lost 6 bases and J 0 bases, leaving 11 bases between the germline ends. CDR3 in amino acids: CASRSPTANTGELFF. In nucleotides, the CDR3 is TGTGCCAGCAGATCTCCTACTGCGAACACCGGGGAGCTGTTTTTT.

This rearrangement joins TRBV6-5 to TRBJ1-4, with 7 bases matching TRBD1. Germline lookup yields CDR1 MNHEY and CDR2 SVGAGI. Germline trimming cut 2 bases from V and 8 bases from J; bases unmatched to any gene: 8. The CDR3 runs to 15 residues. The CDR3 here is CASSYSQGGAEKLFF. In DNA, the CDR3 is TGTGCCAGCAGTTACAGTCAGGGGGGCGCAGAAAAACTGTTTTTT.

This clone was counted between two and nine times. The CDR3 region has the DNA TGTGCCAGCAGTTTTAGGACAGGGGAGTACTACGAGCAGTACTTC. It yields the protein CASSFRTGEYYEQYF. The rearrangement uses TRBV27 and TRBJ2-7; 9 nucleotides agree with TRBD1. The CDR3 covers 15 residues. Trimming took 3 bases from V and 3 from J; bases not matched to a gene: 6. Germline CDR1 MNHEY, CDR2 SMNVEV (reference sequence).

The rearrangement uses TRBV19 and TRBJ2-5; 16 bases are shared with TRBD2. From germline, CDR1 is LNHDA and CDR2 SQIVND (reference sequence). Unmatched junction bases numbered 5, after V lost 5 bases and J lost 5 bases. This CDR3 comprises 16 residues. The CDR3 region has the DNA TGTGCCAGTAGTCCGGGACTAGCGGGAGGGCCGGAGACCCAGTACTTC. Translated: CASSPGLAGGPETQYF.

This clone was picked up one time. This chain joins TRBV11-2 and TRBJ2-3; TRBD2 agrees at 11 bases. The trim removed 4 bases at V and 6 bases at J, leaving 12 bases unmatched. The CDR3 totals 17 residues. Germline values: CDR1 SGHAT, CDR2 FQNNGV. In DNA, the CDR3 is TGTGCCAGCAGCTCGTTGTCTTTAGCGGGAGGGCGGGATACGCAGTATTTT. Encoded protein: CASSSLSLAGGRDTQYF.

V is TRBV19 and J is TRBJ1-1; 8 nucleotides align to TRBD1. The V segment lost 2 bases and the J segment 8 bases; nucleotides outside the gene matches: 10. Germline assignment: CDR1 LNHDA and CDR2 SQIVND (reference sequence). This CDR3 has 15 residues. CDR3 amino acids: CASSISGQGEGEAFF. The CDR3 DNA follows: TGTGCCAGTAGTATAAGTGGACAGGGAGAGGGCGAAGCTTTCTTT. The whole variable domain, remainder taken from reference TRBV19 and TRBJ1-1, is DGGITQSPKYLFRKEGQNVTLSCEQNLNHDAMYWYRQDPGQGLRLIYYSQIVNDFQKGDIAEGYSVSREKKESFPLTVTSAQKNPTAFYLCASSISGQGEGEAFFGQGTRLTVV.

The chain uses TRBV6-1 and TRBJ2-1, with 9 bases matching TRBD2. This CDR3 region has 16 residues. V trimming: 1 base; J trimming: 6 bases; junction bases outside the gene matches: 7. CDR1 MNHNS and CDR2 SASEGT come from the germline V gene. Here the CDR3 reads CASSEGLAGVGNEQFF. The CDR3 DNA is TGTGCCAGCAGTGAAGGGTTAGCGGGAGTAGGCAATGAGCAGTTCTTC.

In this sample, this clone is large. The chain carries TRBV6-4 and TRBJ2-3, with 8 bases matching TRBD2. The CDR3 is 14 residues long. V gave up 3 bases and J gave up 1 base; unmatched junction bases: 0. The germline V gene encodes CDR1 MRHNA and CDR2 SNTAGT. The CDR3 region is CASSEAGGTDTQYF. The DNA of the CDR3 is TGTGCCAGCAGTGAAGCGGGGGGCACAGATACGCAGTATTTT.

The CDR3 sequence: CASSPGPGSNQPQHF. CDR3 coding DNA: TGTGCCAGCAGTCCTGGACCGGGGAGCAATCAGCCCCAGCATTTT. The chain joins TRBV9 to TRBJ1-5; the D is unclear. Between the trimmed V and J ends, which lost 5 bases and 1 base, there was a span of 13 bases. This CDR3 has 15 amino acids. Germline V CDR1 and CDR2: SGDLS, YYNGEE.

J is TRBJ2-3 and V is TRBV9; 11 nucleotides align to TRBD2. The CDR3 covers 15 residues. The V gene's germline CDR1 is SGDLS and CDR2 YYNGEE. V was pared by 5 bases and J by 4 bases, with 6 bases of the junction left unmatched. CDR3 region: CASSSTSGVPDTQYF. CDR3 bases: TGTGCCAGCAGTTCGACTAGCGGGGTGCCAGATACGCAGTATTTT.

The J gene is TRBJ1-4, the V gene TRBV27; D possibly corresponds to TRBD1 (5 bases). Germline values: CDR1 MNHEY, CDR2 SMNVEV (reference sequence). The ends were cut back, 10 bases at V and 0 bases at J, with 18 bases in the middle. The CDR3 has 16 amino acids. The CDR3 DNA is TGTGCCACTTACCCGCGGGGCCGTCCAACTAATGAAAAACTGTTTTTT. Encoded protein: CATYPRGRPTNEKLFF.

The J gene is TRBJ2-3, the V gene TRBV7-7; 12 bases map to TRBD2. The CDR3 runs 16 residues. Germline V gives CDR1 SSHAT, CDR2 FNYEAQ (reference sequence). V shed 5 bases, J shed 0 bases, and the junction held 3 bases outside the gene matches. CDR3 sequence reads: CASSGGLAGSTDTQYF. The CDR3 DNA reads TGTGCCAGCAGCGGTGGACTAGCGGGGAGCACAGATACGCAGTATTTT.

The V gene is TRBV9, the J gene TRBJ2-7; D is perhaps TRBD2 (5 bases). CDR1 and CDR2 (germline): SGDLS, YYNGEE. V gave up 0 bases and J gave up 5 bases, with 6 bases separating them. The CDR3 loop spans 12 amino acids. The CDR3 spells CASSVGGDEQYF. The CDR3 bases are TGTGCCAGCAGCGTAGGGGGAGACGAGCAGTACTTC.

This chain links TRBV9 with TRBJ2-3, with TRBD2 matching over 9 bases. In germline, CDR1 is SGDLS, CDR2 YYNGEE. V dropped 2 bases and J dropped 2; count of bases not matched to a gene: 6. This CDR3 has 16 residues. The CDR3 DNA reads as TGTGCCAGCAGCGTCGCAGCGGGGGGTACCACAGATACGCAGTATTTT. Protein product: CASSVAAGGTTDTQYF.

V gene TRBV28 combines with J gene TRBJ2-7; 7 nucleotides agree with TRBD2. CDR1 MDHEN and CDR2 SYDVKM come from the germline V gene. Trimming cost V 3 bases and J 0 bases; bases outside gene matches: 8. The CDR3 spans 16 residues. CDR3 region: CASSLSTLAASYEQYF. CDR3 bases: TGTGCCAGCAGTTTGAGCACCCTAGCGGCCTCCTACGAGCAGTACTTC.

The chain has TRBV5-1 and TRBJ1-2; 8 positions agree with TRBD1. This CDR3 has 14 amino acids. V shed 4 bases and J 7 bases; nucleotides not matched to a gene: 9. Germline CDR1 SGHRS, CDR2 YFSETQ. DNA of the CDR3: TGCGCCAGCAGCCCGGGACAGGCCGCGGGTGGCTACACCTTC. Translating it yields CASSPGQAAGGYTF.

This clone was seen once. This chain links TRBV7-8 with TRBJ1-6; 8 bases align to TRBD1. This CDR3 contains 14 residues. Germline V gene lookup returns CDR1 SGHVS and CDR2 FQNEAQ. The V segment lost 5 bases and the J segment 10 bases; nucleotides outside the gene matches: 7. CDR3 bases: TGTGCCAGCAGCCTAGACAGGGGTGGGTCACCCCTCCACTTT. This encodes CASSLDRGGSPLHF.

The rearrangement links TRBV5-1 to TRBJ2-7; 9 bases match TRBD1. Germline CDR1 SGHRS, CDR2 YFSETQ. The CDR3 has 15 amino acids. J gave up 0 bases and V 7 bases, and 8 bases lay outside the gene matches. CDR3 residues: CASGEGTGNSYEQYF. Here the CDR3 DNA reads TGCGCCAGCGGCGAAGGGACAGGGAACTCCTACGAGCAGTACTTC.

V is TRBV5-4 and J is TRBJ2-7; 12 bases are a match to TRBD2. The germline gives CDR1 SGHNT, CDR2 YYREEE (reference sequence). The CDR3 covers 14 residues. Trimming removed 4 bases from V and 4 bases from J; junction bases left unmatched: 3. In DNA form, the CDR3 reads TGTGCCAGCAGCACGACTAGCGGGAGTTACGAGCAGTACTTC. Translated, it gives CASSTTSGSYEQYF.

The chain recombines TRBV4-3 with TRBJ2-1, with 11 bases matching TRBD2. Germline-derived CDR1 and CDR2 are LGHNA and YSLEER. This CDR3 has 20 amino acids. Unmatched junction bases numbered 15, after V lost 4 bases and J lost 1 base. The CDR3 sequence: CASSPSSGSGGVGSYNEQFF. The CDR3 DNA follows: TGCGCCAGCAGCCCTAGTAGTGGTAGCGGGGGGGTGGGTTCCTACAATGAGCAGTTCTTC.

The V gene is TRBV6-5, the J gene TRBJ2-1; 7 bases match TRBD2. The V segment lost 3 bases and the J segment 8 bases; nucleotides outside the gene matches: 4. Germline CDR1 is MNHEY and CDR2 is SVGAGI. There are 13 residues in the CDR3. The CDR3 nucleotides read TGTGCCAGCAGTTATTTCCGGGGGGATGAGCAGTTCTTC. This codes for CASSYFRGDEQFF.

This clone was observed once. The rearrangement uses TRBV18 and TRBJ2-1, with 12 bases fitting TRBD1. Germline values: CDR1 KGHSH, CDR2 LQKENI. V was clipped by 3 bases and J by 6 bases; unmatched bases: 3. This CDR3 contains 15 residues. The CDR3 here is CASSPGQGARNEQFF. Written as DNA, the CDR3 is TGTGCCAGCTCACCGGGACAGGGGGCGCGCAATGAGCAGTTCTTC.

The V and J genes are TRBV5-5 and TRBJ1-5, with D unresolved. This CDR3 region has 16 residues. Trimming took off 0 bases at V and 0 bases at J, with 10 bases between the two ends. Germline assignment: CDR1 SGHKS and CDR2 YYEKEE (reference sequence). The CDR3 protein is CASSLEADNSNQPQHF. CDR3 sequence (DNA): TGTGCCAGCAGCTTGGAGGCGGATAATAGCAATCAGCCCCAGCATTTT.

The chain combines TRBV6-5 with TRBJ2-2, with D possibly TRBD1 on 7 matching bases. The CDR3 length is 14 residues. The V end lost 2 bases, the J end lost 6 bases, and 10 bases lay between the germline ends. The germline V gene encodes CDR1 MNHEY and CDR2 SVGAGI. CDR3 nucleotide sequence: TGTGCCAGCAGTTACGGAGGGGGCCCCGGGGAGCTGTTTTTT. Translation: CASSYGGGPGELFF.

The V and J genes are TRBV3-1 (or the pseudogene TRBV3-2) and TRBJ2-3; the match to TRBD2 covers 7 bases. The CDR3 runs to 15 residues. The J segment lost 2 bases and the V segment lost 2 bases, leaving 4 bases of the junction unmatched. CDR1 LGHDT and CDR2 YNNKEL come from the germline V gene (reference sequence). The CDR3 here is CASSQPSGNTDTQYF. The CDR3 coding sequence is TGTGCCAGCAGCCAACCTAGCGGAAACACAGATACGCAGTATTTT.

V usage is TRBV6-4 and J usage is TRBJ1-5; D is perhaps TRBD1 (5 bases). The CDR3 length is 15 residues. The germline CDR1 and CDR2 sequences are MRHNA and SNTAGT. V lost 7 bases and J 3 bases, leaving 16 bases between the germline ends. In nucleotides, the CDR3 is TGTGCCAGCACCCCCAGGGCAGCGATCAATCAGCCCCAGCATTTT. This encodes CASTPRAAINQPQHF.